These T cell receptor beta chains were read from a single sample in a study of blood T cell repertoires in COVID-19. Method: immunoSEQ multiplex PCR; TCRdb's copy keeps in-frame clones and lacks some. The sample has approximately 440,000 clones, approximately 90% seen once. The specimen was PBMCs or T cells enriched from blood (not recorded which). These receptors were obtained from a woman between 18 and 29 years old who had recovered from COVID-19. Both conserved end residues are part of each CDR3. A D gene is named only where the DNA matches it firmly. Rows give clone size only sometimes, using once, few, many, or a class for an expanded clone.

D,V,J,size,DNA,CDR3
.,TRBV5-1,TRBJ2-2,.,TGCGCCAGCAGCTTGGAACAGGTCACCGGGGAGCTGTTTTTT,CASSLEQVTGELFF
TRBD2,TRBV7-9,TRBJ2-1,.,TGTGCCAGCAGCTTAGTAGCGGGGGGCAATGAGCAGTTCTTC,CASSLVAGGNEQFF
TRBD2,TRBV5-6,TRBJ2-4,.,TGTGCCAGCAGCACGGGACTAGCGACGGACATTCAGTACTTC,CASSTGLATDIQYF
.,TRBV28,TRBJ2-7,once,TGTGCCAGCAGTCGCCAGGGGAGATCGTACGAGCAGTACTTC,CASSRQGRSYEQYF
.,TRBV19,TRBJ1-1,many,TGTGCCAGTAGTAGTAGCGCGCGGAACACTGAAGCTTTCTTT,CASSSSARNTEAFF
TRBD1,TRBV2,TRBJ2-3,once,TGTGCCAGCAGTGGGGACAGGTTTTTGACAGATACGCAGTATTTT,CASSGDRFLTDTQYF
.,TRBV13,TRBJ2-2,.,TGTGCCAGCAGCTGGCTGCCTACCGGGGAGCTGTTTTTT,CASSWLPTGELFF
.,TRBV28,TRBJ2-5,.,TGTGCCAGCAGTCCTTTCAGGCAAGAGACCCAGTACTTC,CASSPFRQETQYF
.,TRBV5-5,TRBJ1-4,.,TGTGCCAGCAGCTTGGATGAGGGTGAAAAACTGTTTTTT,CASSLDEGEKLFF
.,TRBV5-1,TRBJ2-7,once,TGCGCCAGCGGGCCGCCGGACGAGCAGTACTTC,CASGPPDEQYF
TRBD2,TRBV3-1/TRBV3-2,TRBJ2-1,.,TGTGCCAGCAGCTCCTCGAGTAGCGGGGGGCGGTTCTTC,CASSSSSSGGRFF
.,TRBV19,TRBJ2-3,.,TGTGCCAGTAGTATAGCCCGACTCACAGATACGCAGTATTTT,CASSIARLTDTQYF
.,TRBV5-5,TRBJ1-1,.,TGTGCCAGCAGCTCCTCCGGCGGGGGCGGTAGCACTGAAGCTTTCTTT,CASSSSGGGGSTEAFF
TRBD1,TRBV18,TRBJ1-6,.,TGTGCCAGCTCACCAGGACAGGGCTTGGATTCACCCCTCCACTTT,CASSPGQGLDSPLHF
.,TRBV7-2,TRBJ1-1,.,TGTGCCAGCAGCTTAGGGTGGGGGGGGAGCACTGAAGCTTTCTTT,CASSLGWGGSTEAFF
.,TRBV7-9,TRBJ1-5,.,TGTGCCAGCAGCTCAAGCAGCAATCAGCCCCAGCATTTT,CASSSSSNQPQHF
TRBD1,TRBV6-5,TRBJ2-2,.,TGTGCCGCTCGCGGACAGGGAGATACCGGGGAGCTGTTTTTT,CAARGQGDTGELFF